This TCR beta chain was sequenced in a study of response to subunit inactivated influenza vaccine. With 2 bases removed from V and 0 bases from J, the gap between germline ends came to 7 bases. This CDR3 contains 15 residues. Germline V gives CDR1 MDHEN, CDR2 SYDVKM. TCRdb reprocessed the RT-PCR reads via MiXCR and lists one record per CDR3 protein. The table records around 480,000 distinct CDR3 sequences, approximately 15% of them present only once. In this sample, this clonotype turned up a few times. The starting material was CD4+ T cells sorted from PBMCs, obtained roughly 24 months after vaccination. The chain links TRBV28 to TRBJ2-2; D not certain. This clonotype was obtained from a man aged 50 to 69 who received an inactivated influenza vaccine. Written as DNA, the CDR3 is TGTGCCAGCAGTTTAATGTCAGCGAACACCGGGGAGCTGTTTTTT. It is translated as CASSLMSANTGELFF.